These T cell receptor beta chains were read from a single sample in a study of vaccination and CD4 T cells after COVID-19. These receptors have no identified antigens. Each CDR3 protein gets one entry after TCRdb re-called the PCR reads with MiXCR. In the table there are over 20,000 distinct CDR3 sequences, less than 40% of which are singletons. The specimen comprised CD4+ T cells from blood, cultured in vitro, sampled about 7 months after SARS-CoV-2 vaccination. These receptors came from a human donor who had recovered from COVID-19. Both conserved end residues are part of each CDR3. The D gene is left open where the match is weak. Some rows have no size entry. The others give once, few or many, or a class for an expanded clone.

size | J | D | V | length | CDR3 | DNA
NA | TRBJ2-1 | TRBD2 | TRBV5-4 | 17 | CASSPGRTSGRALEQFF | TGTGCCAGCAGCCCCGGGAGGACTAGCGGGAGGGCCCTCGAGCAGTTCTTC
NA | TRBJ1-5 | NA | TRBV7-2 | 15 | CASSLEVQDYQPQHF | TGTGCCAGCAGCCTGGAGGTACAGGACTATCAGCCCCAGCATTTT
NA | TRBJ1-3 | TRBD1 | TRBV7-9 | 16 | CASSSQFRGRGNTIYF | TGTGCCAGCAGCTCCCAATTCAGGGGGCGCGGGAACACCATATATTTT
NA | TRBJ1-6 | TRBD1 | TRBV28 | 17 | CASSSRPTGGGSSPLHF | TGTGCCAGCAGTTCCCGTCCGACAGGGGGCGGGAGCTCACCCCTCCACTTT
few | TRBJ2-7 | NA | TRBV6-1 | 13 | CASRNRLSYEQYF | TGTGCCAGCAGGAACAGGTTGTCCTACGAGCAGTACTTC
NA | TRBJ1-6 | NA | TRBV20-1 | 15 | CSARVLRNNNSPLHF | TGCAGTGCTAGAGTGCTCAGAAACAATAATTCACCCCTCCACTTT
few | TRBJ1-2 | NA | TRBV20-1 | 13 | CSAPRTRGYGYTF | TGCAGTGCTCCTCGGACCCGTGGGTATGGCTACACCTTC
few | TRBJ2-1 | NA | TRBV2 | 14 | CASIAGSSYNEQFF | TGTGCCAGCATCGCGGGCTCCTCCTACAATGAGCAGTTCTTC
NA | TRBJ2-1 | NA | TRBV29-1 | 13 | CSVASDSYNEQFF | TGCAGCGTTGCCTCCGACTCCTACAATGAGCAGTTCTTC
NA | TRBJ2-5 | TRBD1 | TRBV7-3 | 13 | CASSGTGQETQYF | TGTGCCAGCAGCGGGACAGGTCAAGAGACCCAGTACTTC
NA | TRBJ1-1 | TRBD1 | TRBV27 | 14 | CASAFRDRATEAFF | TGTGCCAGCGCCTTCCGGGACAGGGCCACTGAAGCTTTCTTT
NA | TRBJ2-1 | NA | TRBV15 | 15 | CATSTTHQVGLEQFF | TGTGCCACCAGCACAACCCACCAGGTAGGACTAGAGCAGTTCTTC
NA | TRBJ2-5 | TRBD2 | TRBV5-1 | 15 | CASSPLAGDKETQYF | TGCGCCAGCAGCCCCCTAGCGGGAGATAAAGAGACCCAGTACTTC
few | TRBJ2-5 | TRBD2 | TRBV28 | 16 | CASSLLSRLAGATQYF | TGTGCCAGCAGTTTACTATCGAGACTAGCTGGCGCGACCCAGTACTTC
few | TRBJ1-2 | TRBD1 | TRBV19 | 16 | CASSIPGQGVYYGYTF | TGTGCCAGTAGTATCCCTGGACAGGGGGTATACTATGGCTACACCTTC
few | TRBJ1-1 | TRBD1 | TRBV19 | 17 | CASSDLNSGTGDTEAFF | TGTGCCAGTTCCGACCTTAATTCCGGGACAGGGGACACTGAAGCTTTCTTT
NA | TRBJ1-5 | NA | TRBV7-9 | 12 | CASSLEGSPQHF | TGTGCCAGCAGCTTAGAGGGATCGCCCCAGCATTTT
NA | TRBJ1-1 | NA | TRBV7-9 | 15 | CASGGGLTGRTEAFF | TGTGCCAGCGGGGGGGGACTCACAGGGCGCACTGAAGCTTTCTTT
few | TRBJ2-5 | TRBD2 | TRBV7-2 | 14 | CASSLAGVWETQYF | TGTGCCAGCAGCCTAGCGGGAGTATGGGAGACCCAGTACTTC
NA | TRBJ2-1 | NA | TRBV20-1 | 16 | CSARTLTGEAYNEQFF | TGCAGTGCTAGGACCCTAACGGGAGAAGCCTACAATGAGCAGTTCTTC
NA | TRBJ1-1 | NA | TRBV20-1 | 15 | CSARVPGAGGTEAFF | TGCAGTGCTAGGGTGCCAGGGGCCGGAGGCACTGAAGCTTTCTTT
NA | TRBJ2-5 | TRBD2 | TRBV6-1 | 17 | CASSLTSTSGRSGTQYF | TGTGCCAGCAGCCTCACCTCGACTAGCGGGAGATCCGGGACCCAGTACTTC
NA | TRBJ2-3 | TRBD2 | TRBV20-1 | 15 | CNARDPSGRDWTQYF | TGCAATGCTAGAGATCCTAGCGGGAGAGATTGGACGCAGTATTTT
few | TRBJ1-2 | NA | TRBV15 | 12 | CATSREDYGYTF | TGTGCCACCAGCAGAGAAGACTACGGCTACACCTTC
few | TRBJ2-3 | TRBD1 | TRBV6-2/TRBV6-3 | 14 | CASSQGAGTDTQYF | TGTGCCAGCAGCCAGGGGGCAGGCACAGATACGCAGTATTTT
few | TRBJ1-5 | NA | TRBV6-1 | 16 | CASSEFGGQTNQPQHF | TGTGCCAGCAGTGAATTTGGGGGGCAAACCAATCAGCCCCAGCATTTT
few | TRBJ2-1 | NA | TRBV7-2 | 13 | CASSFRRYNEQFF | TGTGCCAGCAGCTTTCGAAGGTACAATGAGCAGTTCTTC
NA | TRBJ2-1 | TRBD2 | TRBV20-1 | 16 | CSANNPRRGTNNEQFF | TGCAGTGCGAATAACCCCAGGCGGGGGACTAACAATGAGCAGTTCTTC
NA | TRBJ2-5 | NA | TRBV11-2 | 13 | CASSIEVQETQYF | TGTGCCAGCAGCATAGAAGTACAAGAGACCCAGTACTTC
few | TRBJ2-2 | NA | TRBV28 | 16 | CASRPLGRGSVGELFF | TGTGCCAGCAGGCCACTAGGGCGTGGTTCAGTCGGGGAGCTGTTTTTT
few | TRBJ1-5 | NA | TRBV28 | 16 | CASSLLPRYSNQPQHF | TGTGCCAGCAGTTTACTCCCCCGATATAGCAATCAGCCCCAGCATTTT
NA | TRBJ2-3 | NA | TRBV5-1 | 12 | CASSSTTDTQYF | TGCGCCAGCAGCTCCACCACAGATACGCAGTATTTT
NA | TRBJ2-7 | NA | TRBV12-3/TRBV12-4 | 15 | CASSLGWSSSYEQYF | TGTGCCAGCAGTTTAGGATGGTCGAGCTCCTACGAGCAGTACTTC
NA | TRBJ1-2 | TRBD1 | TRBV27 | 15 | CASSSPRTGFYGYTF | TGTGCCAGCAGTTCCCCCCGGACAGGGTTCTATGGCTACACCTTC
few | TRBJ2-5 | NA | TRBV15 | 19 | CATSRAGVGTTGSGETQYF | TGTGCCACCAGCAGAGCGGGGGTAGGGACCACAGGGAGTGGGGAGACCCAGTACTTC
NA | TRBJ2-3 | TRBD2 | TRBV5-4 | 16 | CASSLTSGRYTDTQYF | TGTGCCAGCAGCTTGACTAGCGGGAGGTACACAGATACGCAGTATTTT